The next 8 T cell receptor beta chains were all read from a single sample in a study of blood T cell repertoires in COVID-19. Profiling relied on immunoSEQ multiplex PCR, and the TCRdb table lists in-frame clones only, not all of them. The sample has under 250,000 clones, around nine tenths seen once; the top ten hold about 3%. Material: peripheral blood. These receptors were collected from a man aged 18 to 30 with active or convalescent COVID-19.

On this clone itself: Compared with germline, one end of the junction differs, possibly owing to a read error. This chain uses TRBV4-1 with TRBJ2-7, with TRBD2 as a possible D gene (5 bases). This CDR3 has 12 amino acids. CDR1 MGHRA and CDR2 YSYEKL come from the germline V gene. CDR3 in DNA: TGCGCCAGCAGCCCCGGGGTCGACCAGATGCTTTTC. Residues: CASSPGVDQMLF.

This CDR3 is CASRYTDTQYF. CDR3 DNA: TGTGCCAGCAGGTACACAGATACGCAGTATTTT. The chain is built from TRBV2 and TRBJ2-3; D gene uncertain. The germline V gene encodes CDR1 SNHLY and CDR2 FYNNEI. Trimming removed 6 bases at V and 2 bases at J, with 3 bases between. CDR3 length: 11 residues.

This clone showed up just once. The rearrangement links TRBV7-2 to TRBJ2-1; D might be TRBD2 (6 bases). The germline CDR1 and CDR2 sequences are SGHTA and FQGNSA. V was cut by 5 bases and J by 7 bases, with 12 bases left in between. CDR3 size: 13 residues. In DNA form, the CDR3 reads TGTGCCAGCAGCGGGCGGGGACCGAATGAGCAGTTCTTC. It specifies CASSGRGPNEQFF. The full variable domain, with the rest looked up from reference TRBV7-2 and TRBJ2-1, is GAGVSQSPSNKVTEKGKDVELRCDPISGHTALYWYRQSLGQGLEFLIYFQGNSAPDKSGLPSDRFSAERTGGSVSTLTIQRTQQEDSAVYLCASSGRGPNEQFFGPGTRLTVL.

The CDR3 DNA follows: TGTGCCAGCAGTCCTGCCAGGACTAGCGGAGGCAATGAGCAGTTCTTC. Its protein is CASSPARTSGGNEQFF. V and J are TRBV28 and TRBJ2-1; 10 positions match TRBD2. V gave up 5 bases and J gave up 6 bases; unmatched junction bases: 10. The CDR3 has 16 amino acids. Per the germline V gene, CDR1 is MDHEN and CDR2 is SYDVKM.

This chain links TRBV6-2 or TRBV6-3 with TRBJ1-2; a weak D match, TRBD1 (6 bases). The CDR3 has 16 amino acids. Per germline, CDR1 MNHEY and CDR2 SVGEGT. V was shortened by 2 bases and J by 4 bases, with 17 bases between the two germline ends. The CDR3 region is CASSYPAGQGLYGYTF. DNA of the CDR3: TGTGCCAGCAGTTACCCCGCCGGGCAGGGGCTCTATGGCTACACCTTC.

The J gene is TRBJ2-5, the V gene TRBV15, with 11 bases identical to TRBD1. The CDR3 runs to 18 residues. CDR1 is LNHNV, CDR2 YYDKDF, per germline (reference sequence). The V gene end was trimmed by 0 bases and the J gene end by 2 bases; junction bases not matched to a gene: 8. This chain's CDR3 is CATSRDYPGQGAQETQYF. CDR3 in DNA: TGTGCCACCAGCAGAGATTATCCCGGACAGGGGGCGCAAGAGACCCAGTACTTC.

The chain combines TRBV12-3 or TRBV12-4 with TRBJ2-7; the match to TRBD1 covers 7 bases. CDR3 size: 13 residues. The junction had 8 bases not matched to a gene; V was cut back by 5 bases and J by 7 bases. CDR3 coding DNA: TGTGCCAGCAGTATAACAGGGGTTGGAGAGCAGTACTTC. This encodes CASSITGVGEQYF.

This rearrangement joins TRBV4-3 to TRBJ1-6; D call uncertain. The CDR3 consists of 14 residues. V was pared by 5 bases and J by 7 bases, with 12 bases between. Germline lookup yields CDR1 LGHNA and CDR2 YSLEER. The CDR3 sequence: CASSEGGRNSPLHF. The CDR3 DNA follows: TGCGCCAGCAGCGAGGGAGGTCGGAATTCACCCCTCCACTTT.